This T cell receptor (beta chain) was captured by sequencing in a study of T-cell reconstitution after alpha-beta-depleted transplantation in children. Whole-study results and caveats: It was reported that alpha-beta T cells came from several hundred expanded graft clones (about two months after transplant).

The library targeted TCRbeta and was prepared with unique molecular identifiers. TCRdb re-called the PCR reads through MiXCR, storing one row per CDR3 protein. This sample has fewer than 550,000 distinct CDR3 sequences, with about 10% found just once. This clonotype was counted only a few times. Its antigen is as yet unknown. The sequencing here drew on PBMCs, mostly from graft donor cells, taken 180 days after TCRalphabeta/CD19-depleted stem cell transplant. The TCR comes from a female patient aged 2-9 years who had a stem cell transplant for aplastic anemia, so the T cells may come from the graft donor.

CDR3 residues: CSVQTGVNTEAFF. The CDR3 DNA follows: TGCAGCGTTCAAACAGGGGTGAACACTGAAGCTTTCTTT. The genes are TRBV29-1 and TRBJ1-1; 7 bases map to TRBD1. Germline-derived CDR1 and CDR2 are SQVTM and ANQGSEA. V trimming: 5 bases; J trimming: 0 bases; junction bases outside the gene matches: 3. The CDR3 sequence is 13 residues long. Full variable domain (missing parts from reference TRBV29-1 and TRBJ1-1): SAVISQKPSRDICQRGTSLTIQCQVDSQVTMMFWYRQQPGQSLTLIATANQGSEATYESGFVIDKFPISRPNLTFSTLTVSNMSPEDSSIYLCSVQTGVNTEAFFGQGTRLTVV.